One sample yielded the 14 T cell receptor beta chains listed below, sequenced in a study of response to subunit inactivated influenza vaccine. TCRdb fed the RT-PCR reads into MiXCR, producing one record per CDR3 protein. Altogether about 500,000 distinct CDR3 sequences are present, around 7.7% being singletons, with the ten largest covering around 13%. The sequencing here drew on PBMCs from blood, taken roughly 24 months after vaccination. The receptor source for this set is a man between 50 and 75 years old who received an inactivated influenza vaccine.

This clonotype was seen only a few times. The V gene is TRBV6-4, the J gene TRBJ2-7; D could derive from TRBD1 or TRBD2 (6 bases each). Germline CDR1 is MRHNA and CDR2 is SNTAGT. The V end lost 4 bases, the J end lost 1 base, and 14 bases lay between the germline ends. There are 15 residues in the CDR3. DNA of the CDR3: TGTGCCAGCAGTGTTGAGGGGGGCATTTCCTACGAGCAGTACTTC. It translates to CASSVEGGISYEQYF.

This clonotype turned up a few times. This chain connects TRBV4-3 to TRBJ2-5; D might be TRBD2 (6 bases). Deletions cut 0 bases from V and 4 bases from J, with 15 bases between. The germline CDR1 and CDR2 sequences are LGHNA and YSLEER. The length of the CDR3 is 16 residues. DNA for the CDR3: TGCGCCAGCAGCCAAGATTTTAGCGGAGGCGGAGAGACCCAGTACTTC. Protein product: CASSQDFSGGGETQYF.

This clonotype was seen at least ten times. The chain is built from TRBV12-3 or TRBV12-4 and TRBJ1-2; 7 nucleotides line up with TRBD1. This CDR3 has 14 amino acids. V gave up 1 base and J gave up 4 bases; unmatched junction bases: 3. The CDR3 DNA sequence: TGTGCCAGCAGTTTAGAAGGGGGCACCTATGGCTACACCTTC. Amino acids: CASSLEGGTYGYTF.

V is TRBV29-1 and J is TRBJ2-3; maybe TRBD1 (5 bases). This CDR3 region has 12 residues. Germline-derived CDR1 and CDR2 are SQVTM and ANQGSEA. Deletions cut 3 bases from V and 2 bases from J, with 6 bases between. The DNA for the CDR3 is TGCAGCGTTGACAGGGACACAGATACGCAGTATTTT. This gives the protein CSVDRDTDTQYF.

This clonotype was observed a few times. The chain combines TRBV27 with TRBJ2-7; possible D gene TRBD1, 6 bases. The CDR3 covers 16 residues. CDR1 and CDR2 (germline): MNHEY, SMNVEV (reference sequence). The ends were cut back, 5 bases at V and 1 base at J, with 18 bases in the middle. In DNA, the CDR3 is TGTGCCAGCAGTCATTCCTCGGGACACCTATCCTACGAGCAGTACTTC. Translation gives CASSHSSGHLSYEQYF.

This clonotype came up a few times. The chain couples TRBV20-1 to TRBJ1-5; D perhaps matches TRBD1 (6 bases). The V end was cut by 3 bases, the J end by 7 bases, with 19 bases between. The CDR3 spans 15 residues. CDR1 is DFQATT, CDR2 SNEGSKA, per germline (reference sequence). The CDR3 DNA follows: TGCAGTGCTAGCAGACTCATTGGGGGCCACCAGCCCCAGCATTTT. It yields the protein CSASRLIGGHQPQHF.

This rearrangement joins TRBV28 to TRBJ1-1; D gene uncertain. Germline V gene data show CDR1 as MDHEN and CDR2 as SYDVKM. There are 12 residues in the CDR3. The ends were cut back, 8 bases at V and 4 bases at J, with 11 bases in the middle. The DNA for the CDR3 is TGTGCCAGCTACCGGACGGCCACTGAAGCTTTCTTT. Residues: CASYRTATEAFF.

The chain is built from TRBV10-3 and TRBJ2-7; no clear D gene. From germline, CDR1 is ENHRY and CDR2 SYGVKD. Trimming cost V 3 bases and J 3 bases, with 9 bases left between them. There are 13 residues in the CDR3. CDR3 sequence (DNA): TGTGCCATCAGTGAAGCGCGAGACTACGAGCAGTACTTC. It yields the protein CAISEARDYEQYF.

This clonotype was counted a few times. J is TRBJ2-1 and V is TRBV6-5; the D gene is possibly TRBD2 (5 bases). Trimming cost V 4 bases and J 0 bases, with 13 bases left between them. Germline CDR1 and CDR2: MNHEY and SVGAGI. The CDR3 sequence is 16 residues long. The CDR3 is CASSSGLKSSYNEQFF. The CDR3 region has the DNA TGTGCCAGCAGTTCCGGACTGAAGAGCTCCTACAATGAGCAGTTCTTC.

This clonotype was seen only a few times. V usage is TRBV11-1 and J usage is TRBJ2-7, with 11 bases aligning to TRBD2. Germline loops: CDR1 SGHAT, CDR2 FQDESV (reference sequence). The CDR3 extends over 18 amino acids. Germline trimming cut 6 bases from V and 0 bases from J; bases unmatched to any gene: 13. CDR3 bases: TGTGCCAGCAGATCTAATCCTAGCGGGGGGCCCCGCTCCTACGAGCAGTACTTC. It is translated as CASRSNPSGGPRSYEQYF.

This clonotype was detected a few times. The chain couples TRBV5-1 to TRBJ1-2, with D unresolved. The germline V and J ends were trimmed by 0 bases and 4 bases, with 7 bases remaining between them. The CDR3 is 13 residues long. CDR1 and CDR2 from the germline V gene are SGHRS and YFSETQ. CDR3 nucleotides: TGCGCCAGCAGCTTGGATCTGGTCTATGGCTACACCTTC. It yields the protein CASSLDLVYGYTF.

DNA for the CDR3: TGTGCCAGCAGCTTCGGGACAGGGGGGTATAATTCACCCCTCCACTTT. It specifies CASSFGTGGYNSPLHF. The chain has TRBV7-9 and TRBJ1-6; TRBD1 agrees at 11 bases. Germline CDR1 is SEHNR and CDR2 is FQNEAQ (reference sequence). CDR3 size: 16 residues. The V gene end was trimmed by 3 bases and the J gene end by 4 bases; junction bases not matched to a gene: 2.

This clonotype has only a few counts. This CDR3 reads CATSAKGQGNYNEQFF. CDR3 in DNA: TGTGCCACCAGCGCCAAGGGACAGGGAAACTACAATGAGCAGTTCTTC. The chain joins TRBV15 to TRBJ2-1, with 9 bases matching TRBD1. V lost 5 bases and J lost 3; bases outside the gene matches: 8. In germline, CDR1 is LNHNV, CDR2 YYDKDF (reference sequence). The CDR3 loop spans 16 amino acids.

This clonotype was seen more than once but under ten times. The rearrangement links TRBV5-4 to TRBJ1-1, with D hard to call. Germline CDR1 is SGHNT and CDR2 is YYREEE (reference sequence). The V gene lost 4 bases and the J gene lost 4 bases, with 8 bases spanning the gap. CDR3 length equals 12 residues. The DNA of the CDR3 is TGTGCCAGCAGCCGGCTTCCCACTGAAGCTTTCTTT. This codes for CASSRLPTEAFF.